This TCR beta chain is from a study of OX40 agonist ivuxolimab in advanced cancers. The V end lost 8 bases, the J end lost 5 bases, and 12 bases lay between the germline ends. Germline V gene data show CDR1 as SQVTM and CDR2 as ANQGSEA. There are 11 residues in the CDR3. Profiled with immunoSEQ multiplex PCR; TCRdb holds only in-frame clones, not every one. The sample has roughly 70,000 clones; more than 75% are singletons. The clonotype originates from an adult with an advanced solid tumor such as melanoma, head and neck, liver or kidney cancer. The rearrangement links TRBV29-1 to TRBJ1-1; unclear D gene. Here the sequenced sample was CD4+ or CD8+ T cells sorted from blood, taken in a trial of the OX40 agonist ivuxolimab. The CDR3 nucleotides read TGCAGCTCCCGACGGGGTACTGAAGCTTTCTTT. Protein: CSSRRGTEAFF.